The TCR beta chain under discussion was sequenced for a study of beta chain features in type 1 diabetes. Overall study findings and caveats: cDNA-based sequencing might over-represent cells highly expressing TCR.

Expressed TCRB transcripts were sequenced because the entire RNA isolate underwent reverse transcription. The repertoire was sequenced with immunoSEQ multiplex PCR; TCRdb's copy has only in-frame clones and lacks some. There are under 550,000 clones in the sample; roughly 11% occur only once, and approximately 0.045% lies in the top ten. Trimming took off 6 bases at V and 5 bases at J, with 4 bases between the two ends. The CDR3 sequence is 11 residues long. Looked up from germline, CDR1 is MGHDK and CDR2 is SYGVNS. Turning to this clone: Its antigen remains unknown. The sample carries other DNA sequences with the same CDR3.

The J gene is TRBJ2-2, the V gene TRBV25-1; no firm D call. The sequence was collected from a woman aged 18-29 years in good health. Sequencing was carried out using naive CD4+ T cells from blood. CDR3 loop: CASRGTGELFF. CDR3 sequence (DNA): TGTGCCAGCAGGGGGACCGGGGAGCTGTTTTTT.